This TCR beta chain was sequenced for a study of shared clonotypes between healthy human individuals. On the study more broadly: There were three CD4 naive, three CD4 memory, two CD8 naive and one CD8 memory plates per donor.

Looked up from germline, CDR1 is SNHLY and CDR2 is FYNNEI. V lost 6 bases to trimming and J lost 0 bases, with 21 bases between them. The CDR3 is made up of 18 amino acids. Naive CD8 isolation took CD45RO-negative cells positively selected for CCR7 and excluded terminally differentiated effector memory CD45RA+ cells. Turning to this clone: Its target is not known.

Overall study findings and caveats: Several donors had about 5% of their naive CD4 clonotypes in common. Sorted-subset sequencing, rarefaction showed, was incomplete despite large depth. Sequencing depth was expected to influence donor clonotype sharing.

TCRdb keeps only in-frame clones here, not all; method: immunoSEQ multiplex PCR. The sample has 500,000 to 700,000 clones, approximately 95% seen once. Sequenced input: naive CD8+ T cells sorted from blood. This rearrangement joins TRBV2 to TRBJ2-1, with a weak D call TRBD1 (5 bases). The receptor's source is a woman in her 30s in good health. CDR3 sequence reads: CASSGHTGPDTSYNEQFF. The CDR3 region has the DNA TGTGCCAGCAGCGGGCATACAGGTCCCGATACCTCCTACAATGAGCAGTTCTTC.